This section outlines one T cell receptor beta chain sequence together with its context. Its antigen is not yet known. No per-base quality is available; no much larger clone lies one base away. As encoded in the germline V gene, CDR1 is KGHSH while CDR2 is LQKENI. For this chain, trimming is 5 bases at the V end and 3 bases at the J end, and the number of junction bases without a gene match is 8. The CDR3 starts with the cysteine, ends with the phenylalanine, and has 15 residues. Here the CDR3 DNA is all that survives: 45 bases in frame from base 1. These data come from a study of PD-1 blockade in classical Hodgkin lymphoma (dated by TCRdb to the early 2020s). Regarding the study in general: Nivolumab dosing was 3 mg/kg intravenously every 2 weeks, continuing until either disease progression or unacceptable toxicity. The study used TCR beta sequencing and CyTOF to define a peripheral blood immune signature of response to PD-1 blockade in classical Hodgkin lymphoma.

This sample's time point label indicates: cycle 2 day 1 (C2D1) of nivolumab. Every trial patient had relapsed following autologous stem cell transplantation, and prior brentuximab vedotin exposure was what differed among cohorts A, B and C. A total of around 60 patients with relapsed/refractory classical Hodgkin lymphoma made up the trial cohort, and each patient's best overall response was complete response, partial response or progressive disease. Trial patients were treated with single-agent nivolumab in the multi-cohort phase II CheckMate 205 trial. An independent review committee assessed best overall response using the 2007 International Working Group response criteria. PBMCs from the trial were collected at three points: immediately before nivolumab initiation (C1D1), and during therapy at cycle 2 day 1 and cycle 4 day 1. Peripheral blood was collected in 8 mL Vacutainer Cell Preparation Tubes, from which PBMCs were isolated by centrifugation and then cryopreserved.

What the authors observed across the whole study: Lower diversity was observed in patients in whom nivolumab was started less than 1 year after ASCT, and these patients were excluded from later analyses so that confounding by immune reconstitution would be avoided. Baseline diversity similar to that of newly diagnosed patients was observed in trial patients achieving complete response, whereas significantly lower diversity was observed in partial responders and progressors. The study covered only a single clinical trial cohort, and the causes of the repertoire differences, possibly disease activity or prior therapy, were still not defined. Baseline TCR diversity was reported to be lower in newly diagnosed patients than in healthy donors, and even lower in relapsed/refractory patients. A significant rise by C4D1 was seen in CD4+ but not CD8+ TCR diversity (p=0.0027 vs p=0.16), with the rise being most apparent in complete responders (p=0.02).

The Qiagen DNeasy kit was used to extract genomic DNA both from unsorted PBMCs and from the negatively selected CD4+ and CD8+ fractions. Using primers that anneal to V and J segments, immunoSEQ multiplex PCR amplified the TCR beta CDR3 regions. A synthetic immune receptor repertoire was used to minimize amplification bias, and any residual bias was removed computationally once sequencing was done. Turning to the authors' computational methods: Custom Python scripts were used to quantify repertoire diversity as the Shannon entropy index. Unsorted, CD4+ and CD8+ repertoires were analyzed separately, except for combined analyses in which CD4+ and CD8+ sequences were merged in silico. A clone was considered expanded if an increase in frequency of at least 2-fold after treatment relative to C1D1 was found, and a pseudocount of 0.5 was applied to clones undetected at baseline. Clones with 0 or 1 copy at C1D1 were classified as singleton clones, and clones with 2 or more copies were classified as non-singleton clones. Clones expanded in unsorted samples were annotated as CD4+, CD8+ or unknown by matching protein sequences in sorted samples from the same patient. Wilcoxon tests on paired samples were used to test changes in diversity from C1D1 to C4D1. Held by TCRdb, this immuneACCESS table contains in-frame sequences only and omits some clones. Under half of the omission traces to an unresolved V gene where checked; the cause of the rest is unknown. D and trimming come from the DNA, and the V and J calls and clone size come from that table. Present in this sample are about 90,000 clones, roughly 91% of which were seen just once. Approximately 2.4% of the sample comes from the top ten.

The rearranged chain carries TRBV18 and TRBJ2-7; 9 of the junction bases match TRBD1. Here the sequenced sample was peripheral blood mononuclear cells (PBMCs), taken before the second cycle of nivolumab. The receptor comes from a human donor with classical Hodgkin lymphoma. The DNA sequence follows: TGTGCCAGCTCATCCGGACAGGGGCTAGTCTACGAGCAGTACTTC. This translates into CASSSGQGLVYEQYF.